These T cell receptor beta chains were read from a single sample in a study of T cells in Graves' hyperthyroidism and ophthalmopathy. TCRdb processed the multiplex PCR reads anew with MiXCR; each CDR3 protein has one entry. The sample records about 720,000 distinct CDR3 sequences, less than 20% being singletons. The specimen sequenced was blood. These receptors originate from a man between 18 and 29 years old with Graves' hyperthyroidism. The conserved cysteine and the conserved F or W are not part of the CDR3 here. A D gene is named only where the DNA matches it firmly.

j_call: TRBJ2-7
d_call: TRBD1
v_call: TRBV5-1
cdr3_aa: ASSRGPTGTGSHEQY

j_call: TRBJ2-7
d_call: .
v_call: TRBV6-1
cdr3_aa: ASSPHDSGIYEQY

j_call: TRBJ1-2
d_call: .
v_call: TRBV14
cdr3_aa: ASSQVLGDGYT

j_call: TRBJ1-1
d_call: .
v_call: TRBV5-5
cdr3_aa: ASSLAILRAVGTEAF

j_call: TRBJ2-7
d_call: TRBD2
v_call: TRBV6-6
cdr3_aa: ASSYRGGLAGVFYEQY

j_call: TRBJ2-3
d_call: .
v_call: TRBV20-1
cdr3_aa: SARSSVGTDTQY

j_call: TRBJ1-2
d_call: .
v_call: TRBV19
cdr3_aa: ASSSGRPLYGYT

j_call: TRBJ2-3
d_call: TRBD2
v_call: TRBV9
cdr3_aa: ASSVALAGYTDTQY

j_call: TRBJ2-7
d_call: .
v_call: TRBV5-1
cdr3_aa: ASTLGGDEQY

j_call: TRBJ2-5
d_call: .
v_call: TRBV12-5
cdr3_aa: ASGLGQQETQY

j_call: TRBJ2-7
d_call: .
v_call: TRBV27
cdr3_aa: ASSFVGRASYEQY

j_call: TRBJ2-1
d_call: .
v_call: TRBV11-3
cdr3_aa: ASSLRIVKEQF

j_call: TRBJ1-1
d_call: .
v_call: TRBV11-3
cdr3_aa: ASSPEPVSTEAF

j_call: TRBJ2-7
d_call: .
v_call: TRBV7-8
cdr3_aa: ASSLKDGRSYEQY

j_call: TRBJ2-1
d_call: TRBD1
v_call: TRBV10-3
cdr3_aa: AISEHRDRGRGSLYNEQF

j_call: TRBJ1-2
d_call: .
v_call: TRBV6-1
cdr3_aa: ASSPRFSPAGHGYT

j_call: TRBJ2-1
d_call: TRBD2
v_call: TRBV11-3
cdr3_aa: ASSLGAGGDYNEQF

j_call: TRBJ1-5
d_call: TRBD1
v_call: TRBV20-1
cdr3_aa: SATGQGEQPQH

j_call: TRBJ2-7
d_call: .
v_call: TRBV2
cdr3_aa: ASSDRFYEQY

j_call: TRBJ1-5
d_call: TRBD1
v_call: TRBV28
cdr3_aa: ASSPARDRGRLGNQPQH

j_call: TRBJ1-4
d_call: .
v_call: TRBV6-6
cdr3_aa: ASSYTGIGEKLF

j_call: TRBJ2-1
d_call: TRBD2
v_call: TRBV7-2
cdr3_aa: ASSLEGTSGSINNEQF